The next 17 T cell receptor beta chains were all read from a single sample in a study of blood T cell repertoires in COVID-19. Data came from immunoSEQ multiplex PCR; TCRdb stores just in-frame clones and leaves some out. The sample records about 150,000 clones, over 70% being singletons. Specimen: peripheral blood. These receptors were obtained from a man aged 55 to 69 with acute or convalescent COVID-19.

The rearrangement links TRBV2 to TRBJ1-1; 10 bases align to TRBD1. CDR3 size: 13 residues. After removal of 11 bases from V and 7 bases from J, the junction contained 10 bases not matched to a gene. Germline V lookup: CDR1 SNHLY, CDR2 FYNNEI. This chain's CDR3 is CAGGRRDRGEAFF. CDR3 coding DNA: TGTGCCGGCGGTCGCCGGGACAGGGGTGAAGCTTTCTTT.

This rearrangement joins TRBV3-1 (or the pseudogene TRBV3-2) to TRBJ2-1; TRBD2 might be the D (7 bases). Between the trimmed V and J ends, which lost 4 bases and 8 bases, there was a span of 15 bases. CDR1 is LGHDT and CDR2 is YNNKEL in the germline V gene (reference sequence). There are 14 residues in the CDR3. CDR3 nucleotide sequence: TGTGCCAGCAGCCGGGGGCGGGAGATCTATGAGCAGTTCTTC. Its translation is CASSRGREIYEQFF.

This chain links TRBV7-6 with TRBJ2-7, with 11 bases identical to TRBD2. The CDR3 has 18 amino acids. In germline, CDR1 is SGHVS, CDR2 FNYEAQ. After removal of 1 base from V and 1 base from J, the junction contained 9 bases not matched to a gene. The CDR3 loop reads CASSLGSSGGTLSYEQYF. For the CDR3, the DNA is TGTGCCAGCAGCTTAGGTTCTAGCGGGGGGACTCTATCCTACGAGCAGTACTTC.

V is TRBV5-4 and J is TRBJ2-7, with D perhaps TRBD1 (5 bases). The germline CDR1 and CDR2 sequences are SGHNT and YYREEE (reference sequence). CDR3 length equals 13 residues. V was trimmed by 4 bases and J by 2 bases, leaving 10 bases between them. The CDR3 loop is CASSPQGTYEQYF. In DNA form, the CDR3 reads TGTGCCAGCAGCCCCCAGGGTACCTACGAGCAGTACTTC.

This chain links TRBV5-1 with TRBJ2-7; D might be TRBD1 (6 bases). The germline CDR1 and CDR2 sequences are SGHRS and YFSETQ. The CDR3 spans 11 residues. Trimming left V 4 bases short and J 13 bases short, with 15 bases between. Here the CDR3 reads CASSSRDTLYF. CDR3 bases: TGCGCCAGCAGCAGTCGGGACACGCTATACTTC.

This clone showed up just a few times. The chain links TRBV28 to TRBJ1-2; D is unclear. In germline, CDR1 is MDHEN, CDR2 SYDVKM. V lost 5 bases and J lost 4, with 8 bases in between. The CDR3 contains 12 residues. The CDR3 DNA reads TGTGCCAGCAGTGAGAGCTCCTATGGCTACACCTTC. The encoded protein is CASSESSYGYTF.

This chain uses TRBV2 with TRBJ2-6; a weak D match, TRBD2 (5 bases). Germline CDR1 SNHLY, CDR2 FYNNEI. V was trimmed by 5 bases and J by 0 bases, leaving 5 bases between them. The CDR3 length is 14 residues. DNA for the CDR3: TGTGCCAGCAGTCGGGACTCTGGGGCCAACGTCCTGACTTTC. The encoded protein is CASSRDSGANVLTF.

The genes are TRBV4-3 and TRBJ2-2; 9 bases are a match to TRBD1. This CDR3 region has 16 residues. V lost 4 bases, J lost 6 bases, and 9 bases stayed unmatched. Germline V lookup: CDR1 LGHNA, CDR2 YSLEER. CDR3 sequence reads: CASSRTGTGRPGELFF. In DNA, the CDR3 is TGCGCCAGCAGCCGGACCGGGACAGGGCGACCCGGGGAGCTGTTTTTT.

The gene calls are TRBV7-2 and TRBJ1-5, with D hard to call. The CDR3 covers 15 residues. Per the germline V gene, CDR1 is SGHTA and CDR2 is FQGNSA. Trimming removed 0 bases at V and 6 bases at J, with 12 bases between. CDR3 sequence: CASSLAGGQSQPQHF. The CDR3 DNA follows: TGTGCCAGCAGCTTAGCGGGTGGGCAGTCTCAGCCCCAGCATTTT.

This clone was seen once. The chain employs TRBV19 and TRBJ2-2; 8 nucleotides agree with TRBD2. Germline loops: CDR1 LNHDA, CDR2 SQIVND (reference sequence). The length of the CDR3 is 15 residues. J was trimmed by 6 bases and V by 4 bases; bases with no gene match: 7. For the CDR3, the DNA is TGTGCCAGTAGTAGAATGTCGGGGGGGGCCGGGGAGCTGTTTTTT. It specifies CASSRMSGGAGELFF.

The chain combines TRBV5-6 with TRBJ2-2; D possibly corresponds to TRBD1 (6 bases). Trimming pared 4 bases from V and 5 bases from J, leaving 18 bases between. The CDR3 runs to 16 residues. Germline V gives CDR1 SGHDT, CDR2 YYEEEE. For the CDR3, the DNA is TGTGCCAGCAGCGCGGAGGCGTGGGGGCGGACCGGGGAGCTGTTTTTT. It specifies CASSAEAWGRTGELFF.

This chain links TRBV10-3 with TRBJ2-7; 7 bases map to TRBD1. Germline CDR1 is ENHRY and CDR2 is SYGVKD. J lost 2 bases, V lost 3 bases, and 4 bases had no gene match. CDR3 length: 14 residues. The CDR3 protein is CAISDGQGAYEQYF. CDR3 bases: TGTGCCATCAGTGACGGGCAGGGGGCCTACGAGCAGTACTTC.

This chain joins TRBV5-6 and TRBJ2-3; 8 bases align to TRBD2. Germline V gene sequence: CDR1 SGHDT, CDR2 YYEEEE. The trim removed 0 bases at V and 3 bases at J, leaving 0 bases unmatched. CDR3 length equals 14 residues. The CDR3 DNA sequence: TGTGCCAGCAGCTTGGGACTAGCGACAGATACGCAGTATTTT. Translated: CASSLGLATDTQYF.

The chain joins TRBV3-1 (or the pseudogene TRBV3-2) to TRBJ2-1; TRBD2 aligns across 11 bases. Germline values: CDR1 LGHDT, CDR2 YNNKEL (reference sequence). The CDR3 has 16 amino acids. V lost 0 bases and J lost 8; bases outside the gene matches: 6. The CDR3 loop reads CASSQDPGLAGYEQFF. DNA for the CDR3: TGTGCCAGCAGCCAAGATCCAGGACTAGCGGGCTATGAGCAGTTCTTC.

The V gene is TRBV6-2 or TRBV6-3, the J gene TRBJ1-2; 10 bases line up with TRBD1. Trimming cost V 6 bases and J 4 bases; bases outside gene matches: 8. The germline V gene encodes CDR1 MNHEY and CDR2 SVGEGT. The CDR3 contains 15 residues. CDR3 protein: CASSQDRGRAYGYTF. The DNA for the CDR3 is TGTGCCAGCAGCCAAGACAGGGGGCGAGCCTATGGCTACACCTTC.

This clone was recorded a few times. The gene calls are TRBV19 and TRBJ1-2; D gene unclear. Germline V gene lookup returns CDR1 LNHDA and CDR2 SQIVND (reference sequence). The CDR3 consists of 13 residues. V shed 2 bases and J shed 6 bases, with 10 bases lying between them. The CDR3 sequence is CASSIFFGNGYTF. DNA of the CDR3: TGTGCCAGTAGTATATTCTTCGGTAATGGCTACACCTTC.

J is TRBJ1-2 and V is TRBV19, with D perhaps TRBD1 (6 bases). V dropped 5 bases and J dropped 6 bases, with 25 bases sitting between them. The CDR3 is 17 amino acids. Per germline, CDR1 LNHDA and CDR2 SQIVND (reference sequence). The CDR3 bases are TGTGCCAGTAGTTCGAGACCCCGACAGGATTTGGAGGATGGCTACACCTTC. Residues: CASSSRPRQDLEDGYTF.